This TCR beta chain was captured by sequencing in a study of low-dose radiotherapy and immunotherapy resistance in tumors. Study context: Cohort 2 received 1 Gy per fraction every two weeks, totaling 13 Gy over 26 weeks. Aspirin was taken orally at 300 mg daily by patients, and this continued for four cycles from cycle 1 day 1.

Both TCRalpha and TCRbeta chains were reverse transcribed with V-gene-specific primers. Over roughly 19 PCR cycles, TCRs were amplified from a constant-region primer and V-primer adapter. mRNA, once isolated, was amplified by in vitro transcription. TCRdb used MiXCR to reprocess the reads, holding one entry per CDR3 protein. The sample has about 39,000 distinct CDR3 sequences, around 20% seen once. Remarks on this clonotype: One base separates it from a far larger clone, so it is likely a read error.

The germline V gene encodes CDR1 SGHRS and CDR2 YFSETQ. The CDR3 consists of 17 residues. After removal of 0 bases from V and 7 bases from J, the junction contained 12 bases not matched to a gene. The time point: after trial treatment. Treatment described: LDRT plus nivolumab, ipilimumab, low-dose cyclophosphamide and aspirin (RACIN trial). The treatment that donors received included nivolumab, ipilimumab, aspirin, low-dose cyclophosphamide and low-dose radiotherapy. Sequenced material: PBMCs, taken after low-dose radiotherapy plus immunotherapy. The receptor was derived from a female donor with ovarian cancer. The chain has TRBV5-1 and TRBJ2-7, with 11 bases fitting TRBD2. The CDR3 loop is CASSLGGAGTSGYEQYF. CDR3 DNA sequence: TGCGCCAGCAGCTTGGGGGGGGCCGGGACTAGCGGTTATGAGCAGTACTTC.